One sample yielded the 24 T cell receptor beta chains listed below, sequenced in a study of CD4 and CD8 cells across lung adenocarcinoma regions. One entry per CDR3 protein results from TCRdb running MiXCR on the PCR reads. Among some 16,000 distinct CDR3 sequences listed, approximately 50% were seen once. Sequencing was carried out using CD8+ T cells from the center of a lung tumor. The source is a female donor with lung adenocarcinoma. The CD4 and CD8 labels of this study may be unreliable.

This clonotype was found many times. V usage is TRBV11-3 and J usage is TRBJ2-1; 9 bases agree with TRBD2. This CDR3 is built from 16 residues. Germline CDR1 SGHNT, CDR2 YENEEA. J was trimmed by 10 bases and V by 5 bases; bases with no gene match: 15. CDR3 nucleotides: TGTGCCAGCAGCCCCGGATGGGCGGGGGGGTCCGAGGAGCAGTTCTTC. It yields the protein CASSPGWAGGSEEQFF.

The V and J genes are TRBV10-2 and TRBJ2-5; D is unresolved. The tail of the sequence fits TRBJ2-7 better, so the J call may be wrong. The CDR3 sequence is 14 residues long. Germline V gene data show CDR1 as WSHSY and CDR2 as SAAADI. The CDR3 is CASSVFYSSYEQYF. CDR3 nucleotides: TGCGCCAGCAGTGTGTTCTACAGCTCCTACGAGCAGTACTTC.

The chain combines TRBV14 with TRBJ1-1; no reliable D call. This CDR3 contains 14 residues. Trimming stripped 0 bases from V and 6 bases from J, with 11 bases between. Germline assignment: CDR1 SGHDN and CDR2 FVKESK. The CDR3 DNA is TGTGCCAGCAGCCAAGAGAGGAGTCCGGCTGAAGCTTTCTTT. It encodes CASSQERSPAEAFF.

This clonotype has a handful of counts. One junction end does not reproduce the germline sequence, and a read error may be involved. The chain joins TRBV6-1 to TRBJ2-4; D is possibly TRBD1 or TRBD2 (5 bases each). The CDR3 runs to 16 residues. Germline V CDR1 and CDR2: MNHNS, SASEGT. CDR3 DNA sequence: TGTGCCAGCAGTGCTACGGGGCTGCGAGCCAAAAACATGCAGTACTTC. Amino acids: CASSATGLRAKNMQYF.

Turning to this clonotype: The junction departs from germline at one end; a sequencing error may be responsible. The chain carries TRBV6-1 and TRBJ2-3; 10 bases line up with TRBD2. This CDR3 contains 15 residues. Germline V gives CDR1 MNHNS, CDR2 SASEGT. The CDR3 is CASRSGTSAKNTQYF. The CDR3 nucleotides are TGTGCCAGCAGGTCGGGGACTAGCGCCAAAAATACGCAGTATTTC.

Points on this clonotype: A much larger clone sits a single nucleotide away, making a read error possible. The chain recombines TRBV7-2 with TRBJ2-1, with D possibly being TRBD1 (5 bases). The CDR3 consists of 16 residues. In germline, CDR1 is SGHTA, CDR2 FQGNSA. The CDR3 reads CASSLGPLQVYNEQLF. The CDR3 DNA reads TGTGCCAGCAGCTTAGGTCCCTTACAGGTCTACAATGAGCAGTTATTC.

Remarks on this clonotype: At one end the junction does not follow the germline gene, possibly because of a read error. The V and J genes are TRBV6-1 and TRBJ2-3; possibly TRBD2 for D (5 bases). This CDR3 region has 14 residues. The germline gives CDR1 MNHNS, CDR2 SASEGT. Here the CDR3 DNA reads TGTGGCAGCACGGGGATGCGTGCCACAGACACGCAGTATTTT. Amino acids: CGSTGMRATDTQYF.

This chain connects TRBV27 to TRBJ2-3; TRBD2 aligns across 8 bases. In germline, CDR1 is MNHEY, CDR2 SMNVEV (reference sequence). The CDR3 runs 15 residues. With V trimmed by 6 bases and J by 2 bases, 7 bases remained unmatched. The CDR3 protein is CASRRGDFSTDTQYF. CDR3 sequence (DNA): TGTGCCAGCAGGCGGGGGGACTTTTCCACAGATACGCAGTATTTT.

This clonotype was picked up a small number of times. The chain couples TRBV12-3 or TRBV12-4 to TRBJ2-5; D remains unclear. The CDR3 totals 13 residues. V was cut by 3 bases and J by 5 bases, with 10 bases left in between. The CDR3 DNA is TGTGCCAGCAGTTTCCCGAATCAGGAGACCCAGTACTTC. Translated, it gives CASSFPNQETQYF.

The chain combines TRBV6-1 with TRBJ2-1; D uncertain. Trimming removed 7 bases from V and 3 bases from J, with 10 bases in between. Germline CDR1 is MNHNS and CDR2 is SASEGT. The CDR3 sequence is 13 residues long. In DNA form, the CDR3 reads TGTGCCAGCAATCGTCAAAGCTACAATGAGCAGTTCTTC. Translation gives CASNRQSYNEQFF.

The chain uses TRBV4-1 and TRBJ2-1; a weak D match, TRBD2 (5 bases). The J call may not be correct, given that the DNA end is closer to TRBJ2-7. The CDR3 covers 15 residues. Germline V CDR1 and CDR2: MGHRA, YSYEKL. The DNA of the CDR3 is TGCGCCAGCAGCCAAGAAACCAACTGGGAGTACGAGCAGTACTTC. It yields the protein CASSQETNWEYEQYF.

The chain combines TRBV6-5 with TRBJ2-5; D ambiguous. The J call may be mistaken, given a closer DNA end match to TRBJ2-7. Germline loops: CDR1 MNHEY, CDR2 SVGAGI. The CDR3 contains 13 residues. The CDR3 loop is CASSYGQTYEQYF. CDR3 sequence (DNA): TGTGCCAGCAGTTATGGGCAAACCTACGAGCAGTACTTC.

The table lists this clonotype with a count of one. An end of the junction does not agree with germline; a read error may underlie this. The V gene is TRBV10-2, the J gene TRBJ2-3; D is possibly TRBD2 (5 bases). CDR3 size: 14 residues. Germline lookup yields CDR1 WSHSY and CDR2 SAAADI. The CDR3 sequence: CGSTVGRATDTQYF. Here the CDR3 DNA reads TGCGGCAGCACGGTTGGGAGAGCTACAGATACGCAGTACTTT.

This chain connects TRBV4-1 to TRBJ2-5; possible D gene TRBD2, 7 bases. CDR1 is MGHRA and CDR2 is YSYEKL in the germline V gene. The CDR3 is 18 residues long. The V end was cut by 3 bases, the J end by 0 bases, with 20 bases between. The CDR3 region has the DNA TGCGCCAGCAGCCAGGGAGGGGGGGCCGGCCGTAACCAAGAGACCCAGTACTTC. It codes for CASSQGGGAGRNQETQYF.

A word on this clonotype: The CDR3 end shows no conserved phenylalanine or tryptophan, and so a read error is likely. The DNA is left out, because the CDR3 cannot be placed on it with certainty; the CDR3 is given as TCRdb lists it. CDR3 sequence reads: CASSPLGQSSSSL. The rearrangement links TRBV25-1 to TRBJ2-1; TRBD1 is taken as the D call from the table, unchecked against the DNA. From its first to its last residue, the CDR3 has 13 amino acids. CDR1 and CDR2 (germline): MGHDK, SYGVNS.

This clonotype was seen more than once but under ten times. The chain uses TRBV27 and TRBJ1-1, with TRBD1 matching over 9 bases. CDR3 length equals 15 residues. J gave up 1 base and V 5 bases, and 5 bases lay outside the gene matches. Germline CDR1 MNHEY, CDR2 SMNVEV (reference sequence). CDR3 in DNA: TGTGCCAGCAGTCAATGGACAGGGGAGAACACTGAAGCTTTCTTT. Translated: CASSQWTGENTEAFF.

Notes on this clonotype: One junction end does not reproduce the germline sequence, and a read error may be involved. V is TRBV6-1 and J is TRBJ2-4; TRBD1 or TRBD2 may be the D gene (5 bases each). This CDR3 comprises 16 residues. Germline CDR1 reads MNHNS; CDR2 reads SASEGT. The CDR3 region is CACSPTGHRATDIQYF. CDR3 sequence (DNA): TGTGCCTGCAGTCCCACGGGGCACCGAGCCACAGATATTCAGTACTTT.

As concerns this clonotype: One end of the junction varies from germline; a read error may be responsible. In DNA form, the CDR3 reads TGTGCCAGCAGTTCCGCCGGGAGCGGGGTCCAAGAGACCCAGTACTTT. This translates into CASSSAGSGVQETQYF. The V call is TRBV27, the J call TRBJ2-5; 7 nucleotides agree with TRBD2. From germline, CDR1 is MNHEY and CDR2 SMNVEV (reference sequence). The CDR3 is 16 residues long.

As concerns this clonotype: The germline gene is not matched at one end of the junction; a read error may be the cause. This chain uses TRBV6-1 with TRBJ2-3; D possibly uses TRBD1 or TRBD2 (5 bases each). The CDR3 extends over 14 amino acids. Germline V CDR1 and CDR2: MNHNS, SASEGT. In nucleotides, the CDR3 is TGTGCCAGCCTCCGGACTGTGATCACAGGTACGCAGTATTTT. This sequence encodes CASLRTVITGTQYF.

This clonotype was seen ten or more times. CDR3 DNA: TGTGCCAGCAGCCCCGGGGGAACGAGCTCCTATAATTCACCCCTCCACTTT. Protein: CASSPGGTSSYNSPLHF. The chain combines TRBV4-2 with TRBJ1-6; D possibly corresponds to TRBD1 (5 bases). CDR1 LGHNA and CDR2 YNFKEQ come from the germline V gene. The ends were cut back, 4 bases at V and 0 bases at J, with 13 bases in the middle. This CDR3 has 17 residues.

The CDR3 sequence is CACSPTGQRAKDMQYF. CDR3 nucleotide sequence: TGTGCGTGCAGTCCTACGGGGCAGCGAGCCAAAGATATGCAGTACTTC. The chain carries TRBV6-1 and TRBJ2-4, with D perhaps being TRBD1 or TRBD2 (5 bases each). The CDR3 totals 16 residues. Germline CDR1 MNHNS, CDR2 SASEGT.

The chain carries TRBV9 and TRBJ2-7; possible D gene TRBD2, 6 bases. The CDR3 runs 14 residues. Germline V CDR1 and CDR2: SGDLS, YYNGEE. Deletions cut 0 bases from V and 2 bases from J, with 9 bases between. The CDR3 spells CASSVGLEPYEQYF. The CDR3 coding sequence is TGTGCCAGCAGCGTAGGACTAGAACCCTACGAGCAGTACTTC.

In regard to this clonotype: One junction end disagrees with the germline gene, perhaps due to a read error. The V gene is TRBV6-1, the J gene TRBJ2-3, with a weak D call TRBD2 (5 bases). The CDR3 is 15 residues long. Germline V gene data show CDR1 as MNHNS and CDR2 as SASEGT. The CDR3 loop reads CASVSGLSAKNMQYF. CDR3 DNA sequence: TGTGCCAGCGTGTCCGGGCTTAGCGCCAAAAACATGCAGTACTTT.

The chain links TRBV6-5 to TRBJ2-7, with D tentatively TRBD2 (6 bases). This CDR3 has 15 amino acids. Trimming stripped 3 bases from V and 1 base from J, with 13 bases between. Germline CDR1 MNHEY, CDR2 SVGAGI. CDR3 nucleotide sequence: TGTGCCAGCAGTTATCGCTCCGGGGGTTCCTACGAGCAGTACTTC. It translates to CASSYRSGGSYEQYF.